A selection of T cell receptor beta chains follows, all from one sample in a study of OX40 agonist ivuxolimab in advanced cancers. Profiling relied on immunoSEQ multiplex PCR, and the TCRdb table lists in-frame clones only, not all of them. Of approximately 6,000 clones in the sample, about 73% were seen once. Sequencing used CD4+ or CD8+ T cells sorted from blood, obtained in a trial of the OX40 agonist ivuxolimab. These receptors all come from an adult with an advanced solid tumor such as melanoma, head and neck, liver or kidney cancer. Each CDR3 is given with its conserved first and last residue. Each record gives: CDR3 protein, CDR3 DNA, D gene, J gene, clone size, V gene. A D gene is named only where the DNA matches it firmly. Expanded clones are given a class, and other clones once, few, many or no size at all.

CASSLIVYEQYF	TGTGCCAGCAGCTTGATAGTCTACGAGCAGTACTTC	.	TRBJ2-7	.	TRBV11-2
CASSLGRYQDTGELFF	TGTGCCAGCAGCTTAGGCCGGTATCAGGATACCGGGGAGCTGTTTTTT	.	TRBJ2-2	once	TRBV13
CASSQRGGSKNIQYF	TGTGCCAGCAGCCAAAGGGGGGGGTCCAAAAACATTCAGTACTTC	.	TRBJ2-4	large	TRBV28
CASSEGAGGGDGYTF	TGTGCCAGCAGCGAAGGAGCAGGGGGCGGGGATGGCTACACCTTC	TRBD1	TRBJ1-2	.	TRBV6-4
CASSNTGTSGSRGYEQYF	TGTGCCAGCAGCAATACCGGGACTAGCGGCAGCCGGGGCTACGAGCAGTACTTC	TRBD2	TRBJ2-7	.	TRBV27
CASSLGTYEQYF	TGTGCCAGCAGCCTTGGAACCTACGAGCAGTACTTC	.	TRBJ2-7	.	TRBV5-4
CASSDEGLSYNEQFF	TGTGCCAGCAGCGATGAGGGCCTCTCCTACAATGAGCAGTTCTTC	.	TRBJ2-1	.	TRBV9
CSVDPGLDRGYGYTF	TGCAGCGTTGACCCTGGCCTGGACAGGGGCTATGGCTACACCTTC	TRBD1	TRBJ1-2	.	TRBV29-1
CASSLTDHQPQHF	TGTGCCAGCAGCTTAACCGACCATCAGCCCCAGCATTTT	.	TRBJ1-5	large	TRBV11-2
CASSLAGSTDTQYF	TGTGCCAGCAGCTTAGCGGGGAGCACAGATACGCAGTATTTT	.	TRBJ2-3	once	TRBV7-4
CASSSDGNTEAFF	TGTGCCAGCAGCTCAGATGGGAACACTGAAGCTTTCTTT	.	TRBJ1-1	few	TRBV7-3
CASSQGHPTEAFF	TGTGCCAGCAGCCAGGGGCACCCCACTGAAGCTTTCTTT	.	TRBJ1-1	.	TRBV11-3
CASSLASGRNYGYTF	TGTGCCAGCAGCTTAGCATCCGGCAGAAACTATGGCTACACCTTC	.	TRBJ1-2	.	TRBV7-3
CASSYSRVRHTDTQYF	TGTGCCAGCAGTTACTCCCGGGTCAGACACACAGATACGCAGTATTTT	.	TRBJ2-3	.	TRBV6-6
CASTRSGGGGLSGNEQFF	TGTGCCAGCACCCGAAGTGGTGGTGGCGGGCTTTCGGGCAATGAGCAGTTCTTC	.	TRBJ2-1	.	TRBV11-1
CASSDGVPGSEAFF	TGTGCCAGCAGTGATGGGGTGCCGGGGTCTGAAGCTTTCTTT	.	TRBJ1-1	.	TRBV25-1
CASSQPDFPNEQFF	TGCGCCAGCAGCCAACCCGATTTCCCCAATGAGCAGTTCTTC	.	TRBJ2-1	.	TRBV4-1
CASSPMGITEAFF	TGTGCCAGCAGCCCGATGGGAATCACTGAAGCTTTCTTT	.	TRBJ1-1	.	TRBV11-3
CASSFGGAGYEQYF	TGTGCCAGCAGCTTTGGAGGGGCTGGTTACGAGCAGTACTTC	.	TRBJ2-7	few	TRBV7-9
CASSVGSANTGELFF	TGTGCCAGCAGCGTAGGTAGCGCCAACACCGGGGAGCTGTTTTTT	.	TRBJ2-2	.	TRBV9
CASSLFLNQPQHF	TGTGCCAGCAGTTTATTCCTCAATCAGCCCCAGCATTTT	.	TRBJ1-5	.	TRBV27
CASSDSSHTGELFF	TGTGCCAGCAGTGACTCGAGTCACACCGGGGAGCTGTTTTTT	.	TRBJ2-2	.	TRBV6-4
CASSPQFLASDGETQYF	TGTGCTAGCAGCCCACAATTTTTGGCTAGCGACGGTGAGACCCAGTACTTC	.	TRBJ2-5	.	TRBV7-7
CASSPQGGSRGYTF	TGTGCCAGCAGTCCCCAGGGGGGGTCGAGGGGCTACACCTTC	TRBD1	TRBJ1-2	.	TRBV6-1
CASSHGQGEFF	TGCGCCAGCAGCCACGGACAGGGGGAATTCTTC	TRBD1	TRBJ2-1	few	TRBV4-1
CASSDRERGNTEAFF	TGCGCCAGCAGCGACAGGGAGAGGGGGAACACTGAAGCTTTCTTT	TRBD1	TRBJ1-1	.	TRBV5-1
CASSDLTGGIKDTQYF	TGTGCCAGCTCGGATTTGACAGGGGGCATAAAGGATACGCAGTATTTT	TRBD1	TRBJ2-3	.	TRBV18
CASSVDSAGGPRDEQFF	TGTGCCAGCAGCGTAGATTCAGCGGGAGGGCCTAGGGATGAGCAGTTCTTC	TRBD2	TRBJ2-1	.	TRBV9
CASSVGTIETQYF	TGTGCCAGCAGCGTAGGCACTATTGAGACCCAGTACTTC	.	TRBJ2-5	.	TRBV9
CASSLASRDRGSSYNSPLHF	TGTGCCAGCAGCTTAGCGTCCCGGGACAGGGGTAGCTCCTATAATTCACCCCTCCACTTT	TRBD1	TRBJ1-6	.	TRBV7-2
CASSPLLVLDTQYF	TGTGCCAGCAGTCCCTTACTAGTACTAGATACGCAGTATTTT	.	TRBJ2-3	.	TRBV27
CASSLSPSGPYQETQYF	TGTGCCAGCAGTTTATCCCCTAGCGGGCCGTACCAAGAGACCCAGTACTTC	TRBD2	TRBJ2-5	.	TRBV27
CSVEGGESYEQYF	TGCAGCGTTGAGGGAGGAGAATCCTACGAGCAGTACTTC	.	TRBJ2-7	hyperexpanded	TRBV29-1
CAWSGTEAFF	TGTGCCTGGAGTGGGACTGAAGCTTTCTTT	.	TRBJ1-1	.	TRBV5-6
CASSSGQGTNTGELFF	TGTGCCAGCAGCTCGGGACAGGGGACGAACACCGGGGAGCTGTTTTTT	TRBD1	TRBJ2-2	.	TRBV5-4
CASSLSPWVSGGTDTQYF	TGTGCCAGCAGCTTAAGCCCCTGGGTTAGCGGGGGCACAGATACGCAGTATTTT	TRBD2	TRBJ2-3	.	TRBV7-9
CASSPLLGYEQYF	TGTGCCAGCAGCCCCTTACTGGGGTACGAGCAGTACTTC	.	TRBJ2-7	.	TRBV9
CASSAQGGSNYGYTF	TGTGCCAGCAGTGCCCAGGGGGGATCAAACTATGGCTACACCTTC	TRBD1	TRBJ1-2	.	TRBV6-6
CASSPSQGNEQYF	TGTGCCAGCAGTCCATCACAGGGGAACGAGCAGTACTTC	TRBD1	TRBJ2-7	.	TRBV27
CASSSGPNYEQYF	TGTGCCAGCAGCTCGGGACCAAACTACGAGCAGTACTTC	.	TRBJ2-7	large	TRBV7-6
CASTPLTGPSSPLHF	TGTGCCAGCACCCCACTGACAGGACCTTCTTCACCCCTCCACTTT	.	TRBJ1-6	.	TRBV27
CASTSGLAGVEQYF	TGTGCCAGCACCTCGGGACTAGCGGGAGTCGAGCAGTACTTC	TRBD2	TRBJ2-7	.	TRBV27
CASSPQGGSRGYTF	TGTGCCAGCAGTCCCCAGGGGGGGTCGAGGGGCTACACCTTC	TRBD1	TRBJ1-2	few	TRBV6-6
CASSPYLEGDEQYF	TGTGCCAGCAGCCCCTACCTCGAGGGCGACGAGCAGTACTTC	.	TRBJ2-7	.	TRBV6-1
CASSLGLAGVLPYEQYF	TGTGCCAGCAGCCTCGGACTAGCGGGAGTCCTCCCCTACGAGCAGTACTTC	TRBD2	TRBJ2-7	.	TRBV13
CASSQETSLSNEQFF	TGCGCCAGCAGCCAAGAGACTAGCCTATCAAATGAGCAGTTCTTC	TRBD2	TRBJ2-1	once	TRBV4-1
CAWSGGTAMSGELFF	TGTGCCTGGAGTGGGGGGACAGCTATGTCCGGGGAGCTGTTTTTT	TRBD1	TRBJ2-2	medium-sized	TRBV30
CASSVDRVEQYF	TGTGCCAGCAGTGTGGACAGGGTCGAGCAGTACTTC	TRBD1	TRBJ2-7	.	TRBV6-9
CASSQYAGLAGGPVEQFF	TGCGCCAGCAGCCAATACGCGGGACTAGCGGGAGGGCCAGTTGAGCAGTTCTTC	TRBD2	TRBJ2-1	.	TRBV4-1
CASSKEGGARSTGELFF	TGTGCCAGCAGCAAAGAGGGAGGTGCCCGTAGCACCGGGGAGCTGTTTTTT	.	TRBJ2-2	.	TRBV21-1
CASSPLSGSSPPAFF	TGTGCCAGCAGCCCACTCTCAGGCTCCTCCCCTCCGGCTTTCTTT	.	TRBJ1-1	.	TRBV7-2
CASSQETSGVYEQYF	TGCGCCAGCAGCCAAGAGACTAGCGGAGTGTACGAGCAGTACTTC	TRBD2	TRBJ2-7	.	TRBV4-3
CASSLGVGNRELFF	TGTGCCAGCAGCTTGGGGGTTGGTAATCGGGAGCTGTTTTTT	.	TRBJ2-2	.	TRBV7-3
CASSPLETGGADTQYF	TGTGCCAGCAGCCCCCTAGAAACAGGAGGGGCAGATACGCAGTATTTT	.	TRBJ2-3	.	TRBV9
CASSIGRADTQYF	TGTGCCAGTAGTATTGGCAGAGCAGATACGCAGTATTTT	.	TRBJ2-3	.	TRBV19
CASSDSSGRATDTQYF	TGTGCCAGCAGTGACTCTAGCGGGAGGGCCACAGATACGCAGTATTTT	TRBD2	TRBJ2-3	.	TRBV6-4
CASSDSFTGELFF	TGTGCCAGCAGTGATAGCTTCACCGGGGAGCTGTTTTTT	.	TRBJ2-2	.	TRBV6-4